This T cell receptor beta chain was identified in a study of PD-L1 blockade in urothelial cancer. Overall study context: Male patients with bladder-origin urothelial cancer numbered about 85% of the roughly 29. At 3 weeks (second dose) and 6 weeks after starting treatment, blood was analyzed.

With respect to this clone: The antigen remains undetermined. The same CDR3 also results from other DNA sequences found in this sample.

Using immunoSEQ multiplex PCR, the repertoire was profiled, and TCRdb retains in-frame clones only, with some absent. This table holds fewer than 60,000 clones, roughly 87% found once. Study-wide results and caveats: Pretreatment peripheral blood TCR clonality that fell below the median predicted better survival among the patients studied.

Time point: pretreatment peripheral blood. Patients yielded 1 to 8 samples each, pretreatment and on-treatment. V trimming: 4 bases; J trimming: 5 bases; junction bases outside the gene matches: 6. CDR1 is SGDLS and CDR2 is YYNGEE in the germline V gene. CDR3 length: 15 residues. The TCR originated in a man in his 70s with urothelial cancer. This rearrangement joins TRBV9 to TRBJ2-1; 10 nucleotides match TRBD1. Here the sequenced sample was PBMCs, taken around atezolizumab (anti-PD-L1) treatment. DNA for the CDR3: TGTGCCAGCAGCTTGGGACAGGGGTCCCACAATGAGCAGTTCTTC. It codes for CASSLGQGSHNEQFF.